The present TCR beta chain was sequenced within a study of CD8+ T cells in alopecia areata. CDR1 is SEHNR and CDR2 is FQNEAQ in the germline V gene (reference sequence). The V gene lost 5 bases and the J gene lost 4 bases, with 13 bases spanning the gap. CDR3 length equals 14 residues. Alopecia areata patients gave lesional scalp punch biopsies and peripheral blood samples. Following extraction, RNA underwent reverse transcription to cDNA, which served as the sequencing template. Clones were read by immunoSEQ multiplex PCR, and TCRdb kept only the in-frame ones, dropping some. The data hold about 150,000 clones, with around 58% observed a single time.

The TCR comes from a human donor with alopecia areata. The chain couples TRBV7-9 to TRBJ2-3; perhaps TRBD2 as D (5 bases). The sequencing here drew on CD4+ T cells sorted from blood, taken at week 0. Written as DNA, the CDR3 is TGTGCCAGCAGCCCCGTAGCGTTCTCAGATACGCAGTATTTT. This translates into CASSPVAFSDTQYF.